The clone carrying this T cell receptor beta chain was seen more than once but under ten times. Its antigen remains unknown. The library was made from cDNA and included unique molecular identifiers. In TCRdb, the PCR reads were re-called with MiXCR into one record per CDR3 protein. The profile covers 160,000 or so distinct CDR3 sequences, with around 34% appearing a single time and under 30% taken by the ten largest. Looked up from germline, CDR1 is KGHDR and CDR2 is SFDVKD. V lost 5 bases and J lost 3; bases outside the gene matches: 3. The CDR3 loop spans 15 amino acids. The data stem from a study of post-analysis software for immune sequencing data. Study results and caveats: Same-batch preparations were strongly co-clustered by F measure.

The chain is built from TRBV24-1 and TRBJ2-1, with 10 bases that match TRBD2. The material sequenced was blood, taken after autologous hematopoietic stem cell transplantation. The sequence derives from a girl aged 5 to 17 with multiple sclerosis. The CDR3 spells CATSGAGGRYNEQFF. CDR3 bases: TGTGCCACCAGTGGAGCGGGAGGGCGCTACAATGAGCAGTTCTTC.